This T cell receptor (beta chain) was documented in a study of somatic mutations in T cells in chronic GVHD (dated by TCRdb to 2018 to 2021). For sorting, staining was done with anti-CD3, anti-CD4, anti-CD8 and a Vbeta20 antibody from the IOTest Beta Mark kit on a FACSAria III, reaching purity above 97%. Mononuclear cells were isolated by Ficoll-Paque PLUS density gradient centrifugation from peripheral blood that had been collected in sodium heparin tubes. Before TCRbeta deep sequencing, the CD4+ Vbeta20+, CD4+ Vbeta20-, and CD8+ T cell fractions were FACS-sorted. Note on this clone: Its antigen target is currently unknown. No base qualities exist here, and no much larger clone lies one base off it.

Unmatched junction bases come to 5, with V trimmed by 2 bases and J by 7 bases. The CDR3 runs 15 amino acids, cysteine and phenylalanine included. Of the read, only the CDR3 DNA is kept; its 45 bases are in frame from base 1. Per the germline V gene, ENHRY is the CDR1 and SYGVKD is the CDR2. Genomic DNA was isolated and then used for the TCRbeta deep sequencing. The immunoSEQ assay, provided as a commercial service, was used for both TCRbeta CDR3 sequencing and the initial data processing. The study's own analysis went as follows. Reads were demultiplexed, adapter and primer sequences were trimmed, similar clones were merged through frequency-ratio clustering, and V, D, J genes were annotated using IMGT. TCRdb provides this immuneACCESS table in a form limited to in-frame rearrangements. Some clones are lacking; in checked studies, under half of them reflect an unresolved V gene, and why the rest are absent is not known. Clone size and V and J calls were adopted from that table, with D and trimming inferred from the DNA. Counted in this sample were fewer than 2,000 clones; 63% of them appeared once. The ten largest account for around 59% of the sample.

The V gene is TRBV10-3 and the J gene is TRBJ2-1; 10 of the junction bases match TRBD2. The sequence derives from a male patient aged 45-60 years with chronic graft-versus-host disease. After a transplant, some T cells may be of graft donor origin. The sequenced material came from CD8+ T cells from blood. The DNA reads as follows: TGTGCCATCAGTGAGCGGCTAGCGGGGGTTAATGAGCAGTTCTTC. The encoded protein is CAISERLAGVNEQFF.